This note documents a single T cell receptor beta chain sequence. V trimming: 6 bases; J trimming: 8 bases; junction bases outside the gene matches: 9. CDR1 ENHRY and CDR2 SYGVKD come from the germline V gene. This CDR3 is 14 amino acids long. The entry originates in a study of early T cells in non-severe SARS-CoV-2 infection. TCRdb used MiXCR to reprocess the 5' RACE reads, holding one entry per CDR3 protein. Seen here are about 72,000 distinct CDR3 sequences, about a tenth observed once, and the top ten hold 6% to 8%. V is TRBV10-3 and J is TRBJ2-1; TRBD2 matches at 8 bases. This sequence was found in an adult who was a healthcare worker with PCR-confirmed SARS-CoV-2 infection or an uninfected control (not recorded which). The sequences come from whole blood, collected at baseline. The DNA for the CDR3 is TGTGCCATCAGAACCGGGGGGGCGGAGGATGAGCAGTTCTTC. Its protein product is CAIRTGGAEDEQFF.